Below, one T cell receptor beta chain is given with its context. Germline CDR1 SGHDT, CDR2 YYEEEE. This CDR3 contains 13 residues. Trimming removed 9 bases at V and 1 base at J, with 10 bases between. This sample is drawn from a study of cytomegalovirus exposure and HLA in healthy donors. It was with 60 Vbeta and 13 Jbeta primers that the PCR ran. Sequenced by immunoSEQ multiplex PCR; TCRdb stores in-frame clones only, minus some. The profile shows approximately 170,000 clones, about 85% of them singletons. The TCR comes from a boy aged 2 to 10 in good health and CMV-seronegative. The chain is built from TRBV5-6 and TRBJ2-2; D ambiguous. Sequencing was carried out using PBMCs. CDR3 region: CATKERNTGELFF. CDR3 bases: TGTGCCACCAAAGAGAGGAACACCGGGGAGCTGTTTTTT.